These 18 T cell receptor beta chains were sequenced from one sample in a study of cytomegalovirus exposure and HLA in healthy donors. It was with 60 Vbeta and 13 Jbeta primers that the PCR ran. TCRdb keeps only in-frame clones here, not all; method: immunoSEQ multiplex PCR. Here the sample spans around 100,000 clones, around 82% being singletons. Sequencing used PBMCs. These receptor sequences come from a young woman in good health and CMV-seropositive.

CDR3 sequence reads: CASRITGGPGEQFF. The CDR3 DNA follows: TGTGCCAGCAGAATCACCGGGGGGCCCGGTGAGCAGTTCTTC. This chain joins TRBV7-8 and TRBJ2-1; a possible D gene is TRBD2 (7 bases). Trimming removed 6 bases at V and 9 bases at J, with 18 bases between. Germline lookup yields CDR1 SGHVS and CDR2 FQNEAQ. The CDR3 sequence is 14 residues long.

CDR3 loop: CASSSRLAGVSGANVLTF. CDR3 nucleotides: TGTGCCAGCAGCTCACGACTAGCGGGAGTCTCAGGGGCCAACGTCCTGACTTTC. V and J are TRBV7-3 and TRBJ2-6; 12 bases align to TRBD2. The CDR3 extends over 18 amino acids. The trim removed 4 bases at V and 4 bases at J, leaving 8 bases unmatched. CDR1 is SGHTA and CDR2 is FQGTGA in the germline V gene.

The chain carries TRBV5-1 and TRBJ2-7, with TRBD1 identical over 10 bases. From germline, CDR1 is SGHRS and CDR2 YFSETQ. The V gene end was trimmed by 2 bases and the J gene end by 6 bases; junction bases not matched to a gene: 5. The CDR3 runs 14 residues. The CDR3 is CASSFRGQGGEQYF. The CDR3 DNA is TGCGCCAGCAGCTTCCGAGGACAGGGGGGCGAGCAGTACTTC.

This chain connects TRBV5-6 to TRBJ1-5; D remains unclear. Trimming cost V 0 bases and J 3 bases, with 7 bases left between them. The CDR3 runs to 14 residues. In germline, CDR1 is SGHDT, CDR2 YYEEEE. CDR3: CASSLASTNQPQHF. The CDR3 DNA reads as TGTGCCAGCAGCTTGGCTTCTACCAATCAGCCCCAGCATTTT.

CDR3 sequence (DNA): TGTGCCAGCAGCCCCCTTTCGCGTCAGCCCCAGCATTTT. Translated: CASSPLSRQPQHF. The rearrangement links TRBV7-2 to TRBJ1-5; unclear D gene. V gave up 5 bases and J gave up 6 bases, with 11 bases separating them. The germline V gene has CDR1 SGHTA and CDR2 FQGNSA. This CDR3 contains 13 residues.

This clone showed up just a few times. This rearrangement joins TRBV15 to TRBJ2-1, with D perhaps TRBD1 (5 bases). Trimming pared 4 bases from V and 9 bases from J, leaving 16 bases between. The germline V gene has CDR1 LNHNV and CDR2 YYDKDF (reference sequence). This CDR3 has 14 amino acids. CDR3 region: CATSTTGAAAEQFF. The CDR3 region has the DNA TGTGCCACCAGCACCACTGGGGCAGCAGCTGAGCAGTTCTTC. The entire variable domain, with the rest obtained from reference TRBV15 and TRBJ2-1, is as follows: DAMVIQNPRYQVTQFGKPVTLSCSQTLNHNVMYWYQQKSSQAPKLLFHYYDKDFNNEADTPDNFQSRRPNTSFCFLDIRSPGLGDTAMYLCATSTTGAAAEQFFGPGTRLTVL.

There are a few counts of this clone. The V gene is TRBV19, the J gene TRBJ1-5; 9 bases align to TRBD1. Per germline, CDR1 LNHDA and CDR2 SQIVND (reference sequence). This CDR3 region has 15 residues. V shed 6 bases and J 4 bases; nucleotides not matched to a gene: 7. CDR3 in amino acids: CASRPEDRGNQPQHF. CDR3 sequence (DNA): TGTGCCAGTAGACCCGAGGACAGGGGAAATCAGCCCCAGCATTTT. Drawing the rest from reference TRBV19 and TRBJ1-5, the complete variable domain is DGGITQSPKYLFRKEGQNVTLSCEQNLNHDAMYWYRQDPGQGLRLIYYSQIVNDFQKGDIAEGYSVSREKKESFPLTVTSAQKNPTAFYLCASRPEDRGNQPQHFGDGTRLSIL.

The V gene is TRBV2, the J gene TRBJ2-5; D possibly corresponds to TRBD2 (6 bases). Trimming cost V 6 bases and J 2 bases, with 10 bases left between them. This CDR3 has 13 residues. Germline V gene sequence: CDR1 SNHLY, CDR2 FYNNEI. CDR3 DNA sequence: TGTGCCAGCAGCGGGAGCGGACAAGAGACCCAGTACTTC. Translating gives CASSGSGQETQYF.

This clone was found a few times. The chain couples TRBV9 to TRBJ2-3; a weak D match, TRBD1 (6 bases). V gave up 0 bases and J gave up 0 bases, with 11 bases separating them. The CDR3 is 16 residues long. Germline-derived CDR1 and CDR2 are SGDLS and YYNGEE. The CDR3 region is CASSVAGTLSTDTQYF. Written as DNA, the CDR3 is TGTGCCAGCAGCGTAGCGGGGACATTAAGCACAGATACGCAGTATTTT.

The chain employs TRBV4-1 and TRBJ2-3; TRBD2 aligns across 12 bases. V lost 0 bases and J lost 5; bases outside the gene matches: 3. The CDR3 contains 16 residues. CDR1 and CDR2 from the germline V gene are MGHRA and YSYEKL. CDR3 protein: CASSQEGLAGQDTQYF. The DNA of the CDR3 is TGCGCCAGCAGCCAAGAGGGACTAGCGGGTCAAGATACGCAGTATTTT.

The chain is built from TRBV10-3 and TRBJ1-2, with D possibly matching TRBD1 (6 bases). This CDR3 comprises 13 residues. The V gene lost 6 bases and the J gene lost 8 bases, with 16 bases spanning the gap. Germline V gene sequence: CDR1 ENHRY, CDR2 SYGVKD. CDR3 protein: CAIRDSSGTGYTF. CDR3 bases: TGTGCCATCAGGGACAGCTCCGGCACGGGCTACACCTTC.

The V and J genes are TRBV4-3 and TRBJ2-7; TRBD2 might be the D (7 bases). This CDR3 has 22 residues. CDR1 and CDR2 (germline): LGHNA, YSLEER. Between the trimmed V and J ends, which lost 1 base and 4 bases, there was a span of 35 bases. This CDR3 reads CASSQVFGASSGLSRGTYEQYF. The CDR3 DNA reads TGCGCCAGCAGCCAAGTGTTTGGAGCGTCTAGCGGCCTCAGTAGGGGGACTTACGAGCAGTACTTC.

The chain uses TRBV7-3 and TRBJ1-1, with a weak D call TRBD1 (5 bases). V gave up 6 bases and J gave up 1 base, with 9 bases separating them. CDR1 and CDR2 (germline): SGHTA, FQGTGA. The CDR3 is made up of 13 amino acids. CDR3 DNA sequence: TGTGCCAGCAGGTTCGACAGGAACACTGAAGCTTTCTTT. Translating it yields CASRFDRNTEAFF. Full variable domain (rest looked up from reference TRBV7-3 and TRBJ1-1): GAGVSQTPSNKVTEKGKYVELRCDPISGHTALYWYRQSLGQGPEFLIYFQGTGAADDSGLPNDRFFAVRPEGSVSTLKIQRTERGDSAVYLCASRFDRNTEAFFGQGTRLTVV.

The chain has TRBV15 and TRBJ2-5; D is possibly TRBD2 (5 bases). Trimming pared 6 bases from V and 4 bases from J, leaving 12 bases between. Germline V lookup: CDR1 LNHNV, CDR2 YYDKDF (reference sequence). The CDR3 length is 13 residues. The CDR3 protein is CATRGGGGETQYF. For the CDR3, the DNA is TGTGCCACCAGGGGCGGTGGAGGAGAGACCCAGTACTTC. Supplemented by reference TRBV15 and TRBJ2-5, the full variable domain reads DAMVIQNPRYQVTQFGKPVTLSCSQTLNHNVMYWYQQKSSQAPKLLFHYYDKDFNNEADTPDNFQSRRPNTSFCFLDIRSPGLGDTAMYLCATRGGGGETQYFGPGTRLLVL.

This rearrangement joins TRBV18 to TRBJ2-4; 9 bases are shared with TRBD2. Trimming removed 3 bases from V and 0 bases from J; junction bases left unmatched: 3. The CDR3 is 16 amino acids. The germline gives CDR1 KGHSH, CDR2 LQKENI. The CDR3 loop reads CASSPSGGLAKNIQYF. The CDR3 DNA is TGTGCCAGCTCACCTAGCGGGGGACTAGCCAAAAACATTCAGTACTTC.

This clone came up a few times. The CDR3 DNA is TGTGCCAGCAGTCCCCGCCCCGACAGGAACACTGAAGCTTTCTTT. Translation: CASSPRPDRNTEAFF. The chain employs TRBV6-5 and TRBJ1-1; perhaps TRBD1 as D (5 bases). Trimming shortened V by 5 bases and J by 1 base, and 14 bases separated the two germline ends. The CDR3 sequence is 15 residues long. Germline loops: CDR1 MNHEY, CDR2 SVGAGI.

The chain couples TRBV4-3 to TRBJ2-4; TRBD1 matches at 8 bases. Germline trimming cut 0 bases from V and 1 base from J; bases unmatched to any gene: 8. CDR1 is LGHNA and CDR2 is YSLEER in the germline V gene. This CDR3 is 18 amino acids long. The CDR3 DNA sequence: TGCGCCAGCAGCCAAGAGATTGGGAGGACAGGGGCCAAAAACATTCAGTACTTC. Encoded protein: CASSQEIGRTGAKNIQYF.

This clone occurred a few times. The chain recombines TRBV7-2 with TRBJ2-7; possibly TRBD2 for D (6 bases). The CDR3 sequence is 15 residues long. CDR1 and CDR2 from the germline V gene are SGHTA and FQGNSA. V was clipped by 8 bases and J by 0 bases, with 17 bases between them. As DNA, the CDR3 is TGTGCCAGCGGCGGGGCGGCAGGACCCTCCTACGAGCAGTACTTC. This codes for CASGGAAGPSYEQYF.